This T cell receptor (beta chain) originates from a study of T-cell reconstitution after alpha-beta-depleted transplantation in children. Findings and limits, study-wide: Roughly two months post-transplant, alpha-beta T cells reportedly originated from several hundred graft clones that had expanded. From surviving recipient T cells and thymic progenitors came the high day-60 TCRbeta diversity observed in some patients. One year after transplant, T-cell counts and diversity came mostly from newly produced T cells.

CDR1 DFQATT and CDR2 SNEGSKA come from the germline V gene (reference sequence). Deletions cut 5 bases from V and 4 bases from J, with 24 bases between. The CDR3 extends over 17 amino acids. Worth noting for this clonotype: The antigen is not known.

Unique molecular identifiers tagged the TCRbeta library. TCRdb reprocessed the PCR reads with MiXCR, giving one entry per CDR3 protein. The sample holds around 700,000 distinct CDR3 sequences; 13% are singletons and the top ten take 0.79%. This receptor was obtained from a girl aged 2 to 9 with congenital amegakaryocytic thrombocytopenia, due to receive a stem cell transplant. V usage is TRBV20-1 and J usage is TRBJ1-5; possibly TRBD1 for D (5 bases). The source material was PBMCs, sampled before TCRalphabeta/CD19-depleted stem cell transplant. The CDR3 DNA reads TGCAGTGCTGCCTTTGATTCCCACGGGGGGGGTAATCAGCCCCAGCATTTT. It yields the protein CSAAFDSHGGGNQPQHF.